A selection of T cell receptor beta chains follows, all from one sample in a study of shared clonotypes between healthy human individuals. The assay was immunoSEQ multiplex PCR, and TCRdb's table has in-frame clones only and misses some. This sample has approximately 1.5 million clones; approximately 98% occur once, and the top ten carry around 0.47%. Sequencing used naive CD4+ T cells sorted from blood. Receptor source: a young man in good health. The CDR3 runs from the conserved cysteine through the conserved F or W. A D gene is named only where the DNA matches it firmly. Size values are once, few and many counts, or a class for expanded clones, and some rows have none.

abundance | d_gene | j_gene | v_gene | CDR3aa | CDR3nt
NA | TRBD2 | TRBJ2-7 | TRBV27 | CASSFLAGAYEQYF | TGTGCCAGCAGTTTCCTAGCGGGGGCCTACGAGCAGTACTTC
NA | NA | TRBJ2-3 | TRBV5-1 | CASSLGGSRDTQYF | TGCGCCAGCAGCTTGGGAGGCTCGAGAGATACGCAGTATTTT
NA | NA | TRBJ2-7 | TRBV7-2 | CASSHRTNTEQYF | TGTGCCAGCAGCCACAGGACAAATACAGAGCAGTACTTC
once | NA | TRBJ2-1 | TRBV9 | CASSVLHEQFF | TGTGCCAGCAGCGTACTTCACGAGCAGTTCTTC
NA | TRBD1 | TRBJ2-7 | TRBV30 | CAWTARTGGRRWAYEQYF | TGTGCCTGGACCGCCCGGACAGGGGGCCGGAGGTGGGCCTACGAGCAGTACTTC
NA | TRBD1 | TRBJ2-7 | TRBV7-9 | CASSHDRGVRYEQYF | TGTGCCAGCAGCCACGACAGGGGTGTACGCTACGAGCAGTACTTC
NA | NA | TRBJ1-2 | TRBV7-9 | CASSLDTRGYTF | TGTGCCAGCAGCTTAGATACTAGAGGCTACACCTTC
NA | NA | TRBJ2-4 | TRBV29-1 | CSVANRELAKNIQYF | TGCAGCGTTGCCAACAGGGAGCTAGCCAAAAACATTCAGTACTTC
NA | NA | TRBJ1-1 | TRBV28 | CASRPGTGYTEAFF | TGTGCCAGCAGACCGGGAACCGGGTACACTGAAGCTTTCTTT
NA | NA | TRBJ2-7 | TRBV18 | CASSPGFPYEQYF | TGTGCCAGCTCACCAGGGTTCCCCTACGAGCAGTACTTC
once | NA | TRBJ2-1 | TRBV5-1 | CASSLTYGEQFF | TGCGCCAGCAGCTTGACGTACGGTGAGCAGTTCTTC
once | TRBD1 | TRBJ2-7 | TRBV6-1 | CASSPRGTGIYEQYF | TGTGCCAGCAGCCCACGTGGGACAGGGATCTACGAGCAGTACTTC
NA | TRBD2 | TRBJ2-7 | TRBV7-2 | CASSQDGRGLAGVTSEQYF | TGTGCCAGCAGCCAGGACGGACGGGGACTAGCGGGAGTAACATCCGAGCAGTACTTC
NA | NA | TRBJ2-3 | TRBV5-4 | CASRVLGGRRDTQYF | TGTGCCAGCAGAGTTCTGGGGGGGCGCAGAGATACGCAGTATTTT
NA | NA | TRBJ2-1 | TRBV6-1 | CASSLEKTGLEEQFF | TGTGCCAGCAGCCTGGAAAAGACCGGCTTGGAAGAGCAGTTCTTC
NA | TRBD2 | TRBJ2-5 | TRBV7-7 | CASSFGTSGSWETQYF | TGTGCCAGCAGCTTCGGGACTAGCGGGAGTTGGGAGACCCAGTACTTC